This T cell receptor beta chain was documented in a study of shared clonotypes between healthy human individuals. Study-level background: The cohort had a couple of women and a few men, ages 18 to 49.

Comments on this clone: The target antigen is unknown.

Recent vaccinations or acute infections were absent in the healthy HIV-negative adult donors. CDR1 and CDR2 (germline): ENHRY, SYGVKD. The CDR3 spans 15 residues. Trimming cost V 11 bases and J 3 bases; bases outside gene matches: 16. Study outcomes and limitations: Tissue TCR repertoires likely differ from these blood-only repertoires.

Original analysis: Filtering differed because ImmunoSEQ produced junction-only sequences that carried no quality scores. Some clones are missing from TCRdb's copy, which holds only in-frame ones; the method was immunoSEQ multiplex PCR. The V and J calls and the clone size are those of that table, but D and trimming were determined from the DNA. This table holds around 180,000 clones, roughly 91% found once. The gene calls are TRBV10-3 and TRBJ2-7, with TRBD2 matching 7 bases. Sequences were obtained from naive CD4+ T cells sorted from blood. Subset in this sample: CD45RA+ positively selected. The receptor was isolated from a woman aged 30 to 39 in good health. CDR3 region: CAAPPMGEGIYEQYF. In DNA form, the CDR3 reads TGTGCCGCGCCCCCAATGGGGGAGGGGATCTACGAGCAGTACTTC.